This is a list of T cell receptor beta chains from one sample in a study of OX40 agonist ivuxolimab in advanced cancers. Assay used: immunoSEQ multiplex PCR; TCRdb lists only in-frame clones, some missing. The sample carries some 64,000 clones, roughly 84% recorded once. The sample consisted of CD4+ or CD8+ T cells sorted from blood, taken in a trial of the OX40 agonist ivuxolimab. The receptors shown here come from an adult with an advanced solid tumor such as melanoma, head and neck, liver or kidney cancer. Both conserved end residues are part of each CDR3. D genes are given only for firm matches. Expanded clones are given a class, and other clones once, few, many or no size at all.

DNA: TGTGCCAGCAGCAGGACTAGCGGGGACTACAATGAGCAGTTCTTC
CDR3: CASSRTSGDYNEQFF
V: TRBV7-8
J: TRBJ2-1
size: few
D: TRBD2
length: 15

DNA: TGTGCCAGCAGATCGATCCCGGGCGTGACTGAAGCTTTCTTT
CDR3: CASRSIPGVTEAFF
V: TRBV7-3
J: TRBJ1-1
size: NA
D: NA
length: 14

DNA: TGTGCCAGCAGTTATAACGGCAGAATGAACACTGAAGCTTTCTTT
CDR3: CASSYNGRMNTEAFF
V: TRBV6-5
J: TRBJ1-1
size: NA
D: NA
length: 15

DNA: TGTGCCAGCAGCCCCGGGGGGGAGCGTTCGAACAATGAGCAGTTCTTC
CDR3: CASSPGGERSNNEQFF
V: TRBV4-2
J: TRBJ2-1
size: NA
D: TRBD2
length: 16

DNA: TGCAGTGCTAGCCGACTGGACGAGCAGTACTTC
CDR3: CSASRLDEQYF
V: TRBV20-1
J: TRBJ2-7
size: NA
D: NA
length: 11

DNA: TGCGCCAGCAGCTTGATGGGACACGCAGAAGAGACCCAGTACTTC
CDR3: CASSLMGHAEETQYF
V: TRBV5-1
J: TRBJ2-5
size: few
D: NA
length: 15

DNA: TGTGCCATCAGTGAGTACCGGGCGGAGTCTAATGAGCAGTTCTTC
CDR3: CAISEYRAESNEQFF
V: TRBV10-3
J: TRBJ2-1
size: NA
D: NA
length: 15

DNA: TGTGCCAGCAGTCGGGATTTGGGTGAGCAGTACTTC
CDR3: CASSRDLGEQYF
V: TRBV6-5
J: TRBJ2-7
size: NA
D: NA
length: 12

DNA: TGTGCCAGCAGCCCACGGGACAGCTACAATGAGCAGTTCTTC
CDR3: CASSPRDSYNEQFF
V: TRBV7-9
J: TRBJ2-1
size: NA
D: TRBD1
length: 14

DNA: TGTGCCAGCTCCCTAGAGAACAGGGTGGATGGCTACACCTTC
CDR3: CASSLENRVDGYTF
V: TRBV18
J: TRBJ1-2
size: NA
D: NA
length: 14

DNA: TGTGCCAGCAGCTTAGCGCGACTAGCGGGAGCAGTTAGCACAGATACGCAGTATTTT
CDR3: CASSLARLAGAVSTDTQYF
V: TRBV7-8
J: TRBJ2-3
size: NA
D: TRBD2
length: 19

DNA: TGTGCCAGCAGCGGGGGGGACAGAGATTACTCTGGAAACACCATATATTTT
CDR3: CASSGGDRDYSGNTIYF
V: TRBV11-2
J: TRBJ1-3
size: once
D: TRBD1
length: 17

DNA: TGCAGCGTTGAGGCCGGGTTCCAAGAGACCCAGTACTTC
CDR3: CSVEAGFQETQYF
V: TRBV29-1
J: TRBJ2-5
size: few
D: NA
length: 13

DNA: TGTGCCAGCAGTAGCGGGACTGCGATAAAGACCCAGTACTTC
CDR3: CASSSGTAIKTQYF
V: TRBV28
J: TRBJ2-5
size: NA
D: TRBD2
length: 14

DNA: TGTGCCAGCAGTGACTCGATGAGCACAGATACGCAGTATTTT
CDR3: CASSDSMSTDTQYF
V: TRBV6-4
J: TRBJ2-3
size: NA
D: NA
length: 14

DNA: TGCGCCAGCAGGGGATCAACTAATGAAAAACTGTTTTTT
CDR3: CASRGSTNEKLFF
V: TRBV10-2
J: TRBJ1-4
size: NA
D: NA
length: 13

DNA: TGTGCCATCAGTGAGTCAGTGGGAGCGGAAGAGACCCAGTACTTC
CDR3: CAISESVGAEETQYF
V: TRBV10-3
J: TRBJ2-5
size: NA
D: NA
length: 15

DNA: TGTGCCAGCCCCTACCCCGGGACAGGGGTCTCTGGGGCCAACGTCCTGACTTTC
CDR3: CASPYPGTGVSGANVLTF
V: TRBV7-9
J: TRBJ2-6
size: NA
D: TRBD1
length: 18

DNA: TGTGCCAGCAGTGGGACAGGGACCCTAAACACTGAAGCTTTCTTT
CDR3: CASSGTGTLNTEAFF
V: TRBV6-1
J: TRBJ1-1
size: NA
D: TRBD1
length: 15

DNA: TGTGCCAGCAGCTTAGACCGGACAGGGCTCGAAGCTTTCTTT
CDR3: CASSLDRTGLEAFF
V: TRBV11-2
J: TRBJ1-1
size: NA
D: TRBD1
length: 14

DNA: TGTGCCAGCAGTTTGGGACTAGCGGGGAACACCGGGGAGCTGTTTTTT
CDR3: CASSLGLAGNTGELFF
V: TRBV28
J: TRBJ2-2
size: NA
D: TRBD2
length: 16

DNA: TGTGCCAGCAGCTTAGGCAGGGCGGGACTGGAGAATGAGCAGTTCTTC
CDR3: CASSLGRAGLENEQFF
V: TRBV11-2
J: TRBJ2-1
size: NA
D: NA
length: 16

DNA: TGTGCCAGCAGCGACAGGGGTGGTGGCTACACCTTC
CDR3: CASSDRGGGYTF
V: TRBV6-6
J: TRBJ1-2
size: NA
D: TRBD1
length: 12

DNA: TGTGCCAGCAGCTCCTACTACGAGCAGTACTTC
CDR3: CASSSYYEQYF
V: TRBV7-2
J: TRBJ2-7
size: NA
D: NA
length: 11

DNA: TGTGCCTGGAGTGGGCAGGGCAAAATGTATGGCTACACCTTC
CDR3: CAWSGQGKMYGYTF
V: TRBV30
J: TRBJ1-2
size: NA
D: NA
length: 14